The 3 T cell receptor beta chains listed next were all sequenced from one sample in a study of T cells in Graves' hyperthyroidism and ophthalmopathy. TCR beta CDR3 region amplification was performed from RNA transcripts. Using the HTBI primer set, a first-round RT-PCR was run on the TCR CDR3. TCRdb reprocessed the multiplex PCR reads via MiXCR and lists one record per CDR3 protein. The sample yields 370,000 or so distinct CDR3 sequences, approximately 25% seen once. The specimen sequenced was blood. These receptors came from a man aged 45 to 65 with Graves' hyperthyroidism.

The CDR3 spells CASTAWGRELFF. In DNA, the CDR3 is TGTGCCAGTACTGCATGGGGCCGGGAGCTGTTTTTT. The J gene is TRBJ2-2, the V gene TRBV19; tentatively, D is TRBD1 (5 bases). V dropped 7 bases and J dropped 9 bases, with 12 bases sitting between them. There are 12 residues in the CDR3. The V gene's germline CDR1 is LNHDA and CDR2 SQIVND (reference sequence).

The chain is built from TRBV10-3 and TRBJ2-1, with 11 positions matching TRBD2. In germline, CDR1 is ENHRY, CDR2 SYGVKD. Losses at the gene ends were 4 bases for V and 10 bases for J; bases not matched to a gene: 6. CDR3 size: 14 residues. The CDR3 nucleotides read TGTGCCATCAGTGCCGGGACTAGCGGTGACGAGCAGTTCTTC. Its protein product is CAISAGTSGDEQFF.

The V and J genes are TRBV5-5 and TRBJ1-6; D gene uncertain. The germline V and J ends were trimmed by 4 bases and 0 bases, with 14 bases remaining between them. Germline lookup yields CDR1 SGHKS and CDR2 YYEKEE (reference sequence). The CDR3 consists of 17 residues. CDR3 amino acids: CASSAAAGRSYNSPLHF. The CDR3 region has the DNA TGTGCCAGCAGCGCCGCTGCAGGCCGCTCCTATAATTCACCCCTCCACTTT.